The 3 T cell receptor beta chains below were found in one sample sequenced in a study of T cells in Graves' hyperthyroidism and ophthalmopathy. Researchers amplified the TCR beta CDR3 regions from RNA transcripts. TCR CDR3 underwent first-round RT-PCR with the HTBI primer set. TCRdb used MiXCR to reprocess the multiplex PCR reads, holding one entry per CDR3 protein. The sample holds approximately 640,000 distinct CDR3 sequences, 15% to 20% seen once. Sequencing was carried out using blood. Source of these receptors: a woman in her 30s with Graves' hyperthyroidism.

There are a few counts of this clonotype. The rearrangement joins TRBV5-1 to TRBJ2-2; D gene unclear. Germline CDR1 and CDR2: SGHRS and YFSETQ. V was trimmed by 3 bases and J by 4 bases, leaving 13 bases between them. The CDR3 runs 15 residues. The CDR3 region has the DNA TGCGCCAGCAGCTCTGAGGTTGTTCGCACCGGGGAGCTGTTTTTT. As protein: CASSSEVVRTGELFF. Full variable domain (rest looked up from reference TRBV5-1 and TRBJ2-2): KAGVTQTPRYLIKTRGQQVTLSCSPISGHRSVSWYQQTPGQGLQFLFEYFSETQRNKGNFPGRFSGRQFSNSRSEMNVSTLELGDSALYLCASSSEVVRTGELFFGEGSRLTVL.

This clonotype has at least ten counts. This chain links TRBV30 with TRBJ2-5; 7 nucleotides line up with TRBD1. The CDR3 has 14 amino acids. J gave up 5 bases and V 2 bases, and 8 bases lay outside the gene matches. From germline, CDR1 is GTSNPN and CDR2 SVGIG (reference sequence). CDR3 DNA sequence: TGTGCCTGGAGTCGGGACAGTCGTATCGAGACCCAGTACTTC. It yields the protein CAWSRDSRIETQYF. Using reference TRBV30 and TRBJ2-5 for the parts outside the CDR3, the full variable domain is SQTIHQWPATLVQPVGSPLSLECTVEGTSNPNLYWYRQAAGRGLQLLFYSVGIGQISSEVPQNLSASRPQDRQFILSSKKLLLSDSGFYLCAWSRDSRIETQYFGPGTRLLVL.

This clonotype showed up many times. The rearrangement joins TRBV5-1 to TRBJ1-1; tentatively, D is TRBD1 (6 bases). Trimming stripped 2 bases from V and 4 bases from J, with 15 bases between. Germline values: CDR1 SGHRS, CDR2 YFSETQ. The CDR3 is 15 amino acids. CDR3: CASSFELGGGTEAFF. The CDR3 DNA sequence: TGCGCCAGCAGCTTCGAACTAGGGGGGGGCACTGAAGCTTTCTTT.